This T cell receptor (beta chain) appears in the sequencing data of a study of T cell responses to AZD1222 COVID-19 vaccine. Study outcomes and limitations: Sampling that yielded the repertoires occurred only after the peak T cell response. Two AZD1222 administrations were followed by greater Spike-specific TCR breadth and depth. Mapped onto spike, vaccine-associated CD4 TCRs spanned it and were dominant at 160-218 and 743-854.

This clone appeared once. What it recognizes is unknown. Assay used: immunoSEQ multiplex PCR; TCRdb lists only in-frame clones, some missing. The profile covers 57,000 or so clones, with 81% appearing a single time and approximately 25% taken by the ten largest. Germline V gives CDR1 LGHNA, CDR2 YSLEER. The CDR3 contains 17 residues. V was pared by 0 bases and J by 5 bases, with 20 bases between. The receptor was derived from an adult who received the AZD1222 COVID-19 vaccine. The chain has TRBV4-3 and TRBJ2-7, with D possibly matching TRBD1 (5 bases). The sequencing used peripheral blood, collected 28 days after the second AZD1222 dose. CDR3 region: CASSQEARLGLGHEQYF. The CDR3 DNA sequence: TGCGCCAGCAGCCAAGAGGCCCGGCTAGGCCTGGGGCACGAGCAGTACTTC.